This T cell receptor (beta chain) was identified during a study of blood T cell repertoires in COVID-19. Study information: There were acute and convalescent COVID-19 samples, and they came from the United States, Italy and Spain. PBMCs, B-cell-depleted T cells, or T cells were the source of the cDNA or gDNA that made up the material.

This clone was counted once. Per the authors' pipeline: For nucleated cells, counts were estimated from reference gene primer amplification. Sequenced by immunoSEQ multiplex PCR; TCRdb stores in-frame clones only, minus some. That table gives V, J and clone size, and the DNA gave D and trimming. The table shows a few hundred thousand clones, with 75% to 90% occurring only once. The specimen was peripheral blood. The TCR originated in a man aged 55 to 70 who had recovered from COVID-19.

The CDR3 bases are TGTGCCAGCAGCGTAGCGGGTTACAATGAGCAGTTCTTC. This codes for CASSVAGYNEQFF. The V and J genes are TRBV9 and TRBJ2-1; D ambiguous. The CDR3 consists of 13 residues. Trimming stripped 0 bases from V and 4 bases from J, with 5 bases between. In germline, CDR1 is SGDLS, CDR2 YYNGEE. Together with reference TRBV9 and TRBJ2-1, the CDR3 gives the full variable domain: DSGVTQTPKHLITATGQRVTLRCSPRSGDLSVYWYQQSLDQGLQFLIQYYNGEERAKGNILERFSAQQFPDLHSELNLSSLELGDSALYFCASSVAGYNEQFFGPGTRLTVL.